Listed below are T cell receptor beta chains from one sample, sequenced in a study of blood T cell repertoires in COVID-19. Method: immunoSEQ multiplex PCR; TCRdb's copy keeps in-frame clones and lacks some. The sample includes over 250,000 clones, approximately 83% of them seen just once. The specimen was peripheral blood. Receptors were obtained from a woman between 65 and 79 years old with acute or convalescent COVID-19. CDR3s leave out the opening cysteine and the closing phenylalanine or tryptophan. The order of the fields is V gene, CDR3 length, CDR3 protein.

TRBV18,13,ASSSLAGGIDTQY
TRBV27,11,ASSFLPPTEAF
TRBV7-2,12,ASSPQSPMGRQF
TRBV3-1/TRBV3-2,13,ASSQESGGRETQY
TRBV6-5,11,ASSYSLGYGYT
TRBV5-4,14,ASSLAAGGVYNEQF
TRBV6-5,13,ASTELDSLNQPQH
TRBV5-1,13,ASSSGTGETGELF
TRBV23-1,14,ASSREEASGEETQY
TRBV5-1,9,ASSRGEKLF
TRBV9,11,ASSVGPTDTQY
TRBV15,12,ATSRGPGQGEAF
TRBV27,11,ARVGRDTGELF
TRBV19,12,ASRGQLNTGELF
TRBV3-1/TRBV3-2,13,ASSRSGTGSEKLF
TRBV29-1,18,SVFTLLGAGKRGEQETQY
TRBV5-5,10,ASSLEGGVYT
TRBV9,14,ASSVALGAGDNEQF
TRBV3-1/TRBV3-2,16,ASSQTGTSGGATDTQY
TRBV19,12,ASSETHSNQPQH
TRBV2,12,ASSETTGNQPQH
TRBV30,14,AWSVRPGQFNTEAF
TRBV11-2,11,ASSLAHRNEQF
TRBV28,12,ASSSGQGAYGYT
TRBV15,12,ATGAGGNTDTQY
TRBV3-1/TRBV3-2,12,ASSQGGGGYEQY
TRBV25-1,10,ASSTGGGTQY
TRBV7-2,13,ASSHDSSDLAGYT
TRBV12-3/TRBV12-4,9,ASELTGELF
TRBV3-1/TRBV3-2,14,ASSSFLDRPTYEQY
TRBV7-6,12,ASSAGGPYNEQF
TRBV29-1,15,SVSTGRGGYSNQPQH
TRBV29-1,12,SVEGVARSTEAF
TRBV5-8,12,ASSLLGANTEAF
TRBV18,11,ASSPGLLWGYT
TRBV4-1,13,ASSQVLIRNTEAF
TRBV19,13,ASRDQGGGINEQF
TRBV5-6,13,ASSLEGGLFYEQY
TRBV10-3,10,AIRETGAWEY
TRBV6-5,14,ASSYSRVLTTDTQY
TRBV7-8,13,ASSLRDRGTYGYT
TRBV6-6,12,ASSPRVGNQPQH
TRBV9,12,ASSVGQGHYGYT
TRBV19,14,ASSDPRGRGTTEAF
TRBV3-1/TRBV3-2,13,ASSPHSGVGQPQH
TRBV21-1,13,ASSKGQGARDEQY
TRBV5-4,12,ASSSPGGLYGYT
TRBV18,12,ASSPLQGGNEQF
TRBV11-2,11,ASSSGSSYEQY
TRBV6-1,15,ASSEAEGTGPNQPQH
TRBV5-1,12,ASRPGTGENTIY
TRBV5-4,11,ASSSGNSYGYT
TRBV5-5,16,ASSLYSSGGAMYNEQF
TRBV4-2,14,ASSRLAGGQTGELF